This T cell receptor beta chain was retrieved from a study of T cells in Graves' hyperthyroidism and ophthalmopathy. This clonotype was detected many times. From RNA transcripts, TCR beta CDR3 regions were amplified. TCR CDR3 underwent first-round RT-PCR with the HTBI primer set. TCRdb itself ran the multiplex PCR reads through MiXCR, one entry per CDR3 protein. This sample has over 450,000 distinct CDR3 sequences, with 15% to 20% found just once. Ophthalmopathy in the patients scored at least 3 on Clinical Activity Score and at least 4 on NOSPECS grade, lasting under 3 months. PBMCs were derived from around 10 ml fresh peripheral blood. The TCR originated in a woman younger than 30 with Graves' ophthalmopathy. The material sequenced was blood.

The DNA for the CDR3 is TGCAGTGCTAGAGGTCTGGGACAGGGGGCCTTATCCAACTATGGCTACACCTTC. This translates into CSARGLGQGALSNYGYTF. This chain links TRBV20-1 with TRBJ1-2; 12 positions agree with TRBD1. Germline CDR1 and CDR2: DFQATT and SNEGSKA (reference sequence). This CDR3 is built from 18 residues. The junction had 11 bases not matched to a gene; V was cut back by 1 base and J by 2 bases.